This T cell receptor beta chain was profiled in a study of blood T cell repertoires in COVID-19. Across the whole study: Collection of acute and convalescent COVID-19 samples took place in the United States, Italy and Spain.

Only in-frame clones appear in the TCRdb table, and some are missing; sequencing was by immunoSEQ multiplex PCR. This table holds 150,000 or so clones, about nine tenths found once. CDR3 length: 16 residues. CDR1 is SNHLY and CDR2 is FYNNEI in the germline V gene. The germline V and J ends were trimmed by 4 bases and 1 base, with 16 bases remaining between them. Sequencing input: peripheral blood. This clonotype was obtained from a man of 80 years or more with acute or convalescent COVID-19. J is TRBJ1-1 and V is TRBV2; TRBD1 is a possible D gene (5 bases). The CDR3 spells CASSGDLGRGNTEAFF. The DNA of the CDR3 is TGTGCCAGCAGTGGGGACCTGGGGCGGGGGAACACTGAAGCTTTCTTT.